Shown below are 22 T cell receptor beta chains from a single sample sequenced in a study of blood T cells in healthy people across ages. The authors ran a second PCR of roughly 6 to 12 cycles using a sample-barcoded 5' primer and a J-beta primer mix. One entry per CDR3 protein, called by TCRdb with MiXCR from the 5' RACE reads. The sample holds about 2 million distinct CDR3 sequences, 49% seen once. The sequenced material came from blood. The source of these receptors is a woman in her thirties or forties in good health.

V and J are TRBV4-2 and TRBJ2-3; 8 bases are a match to TRBD2. CDR3 length: 16 amino acids. CDR1 LGHNA and CDR2 YNFKEQ come from the germline V gene. V was pared by 0 bases and J by 3 bases, with 5 bases of the junction left unmatched. DNA of the CDR3: TGTGCCAGCAGCCAAGACAATCTAGCGGGTACAGATACGCAGTATTTT. It is translated as CASSQDNLAGTDTQYF.

As for this clonotype: A read error may account for a junction end that differs from germline. The J gene is TRBJ2-1, the V gene TRBV9; TRBD2 aligns across 11 bases. Germline CDR1 is SGDLS and CDR2 is YYNGEE. The CDR3 runs to 16 residues. The CDR3 DNA follows: TGTGCCAGCAGCGTAAGTAGGACTAGCGGGTACAATGTGCAGTTCTTC. It yields the protein CASSVSRTSGYNVQFF.

The rearrangement links TRBV9 to TRBJ2-3, with D possibly being TRBD1 or TRBD2 (5 bases each). Trimming removed 3 bases from V and 0 bases from J, with 14 bases in between. The CDR3 runs 16 residues. The germline V gene encodes CDR1 SGDLS and CDR2 YYNGEE. The CDR3 loop reads CASSAYGGSSTDTQYF. The CDR3 coding sequence is TGTGCCAGCAGCGCCTATGGGGGATCTAGCACAGATACGCAGTATTTT.

V gene TRBV4-3 combines with J gene TRBJ1-2; 7 bases line up with TRBD1. Germline-derived CDR1 and CDR2 are LGHNA and YSLEER. Trimming removed 2 bases from V and 1 base from J; junction bases left unmatched: 10. This CDR3 is 17 amino acids long. The CDR3, as DNA: TGCGCCAGCAGCCAATTCCCCGCGGGACAGCGTAACTATGGCTACACCTTC. It specifies CASSQFPAGQRNYGYTF.

This clonotype was seen a few times. The chain links TRBV25-1 to TRBJ2-7; D may correspond to TRBD1 or TRBD2 (5 bases each). The CDR3 runs to 19 residues. With 5 bases removed from V and 0 bases from J, the gap between germline ends came to 26 bases. Germline V gene lookup returns CDR1 MGHDK and CDR2 SYGVNS. CDR3 bases: TGTGCCAGCAGTCCAGTAATAGGGACCCAAAAACTAACCTCCTACGAGCAGTACTTC. It translates to CASSPVIGTQKLTSYEQYF.

The chain has TRBV7-2 and TRBJ2-7; TRBD1 aligns across 8 bases. Germline CDR1 is SGHTA and CDR2 is FQGNSA. The CDR3 runs 14 residues. J was trimmed by 5 bases and V by 5 bases; bases with no gene match: 8. CDR3 sequence reads: CASSRRTGTDEQYF. The CDR3 DNA sequence: TGTGCCAGCAGCCGCCGGACAGGGACCGACGAGCAGTACTTC.

V is TRBV4-1 and J is TRBJ1-1; 10 nucleotides match TRBD1. Germline trimming cut 2 bases from V and 5 bases from J; bases unmatched to any gene: 8. The CDR3 runs 16 residues. Germline V gives CDR1 MGHRA, CDR2 YSYEKL. CDR3 nucleotide sequence: TGCGCCAGCAGCCAAACCGGGACAGGGGCGGGGACTGAAGCTTTCTTT. The encoded protein is CASSQTGTGAGTEAFF.

This chain connects TRBV7-2 to TRBJ2-1, with D possibly matching TRBD1 (5 bases). Germline-derived CDR1 and CDR2 are SGHTA and FQGNSA. The CDR3 totals 15 residues. Trimming pared 2 bases from V and 8 bases from J, leaving 16 bases between. The CDR3 loop reads CASSLIDSVVDEQFF. In nucleotides, the CDR3 is TGTGCCAGCAGCTTAATCGACAGTGTGGTAGATGAGCAGTTCTTC. The variable domain in full, with the rest retrieved from reference TRBV7-2 and TRBJ2-1, is GAGVSQSPSNKVTEKGKDVELRCDPISGHTALYWYRQSLGQGLEFLIYFQGNSAPDKSGLPSDRFSAERTGGSVSTLTIQRTQQEDSAVYLCASSLIDSVVDEQFFGPGTRLTVL.

The sample holds one count of this clonotype. The rearrangement links TRBV10-1 to TRBJ2-1, with D possibly matching TRBD2 (6 bases). The CDR3 is made up of 17 amino acids. The germline V and J ends were trimmed by 5 bases and 0 bases, with 17 bases remaining between them. Germline lookup yields CDR1 WNHNN and CDR2 SYGVQD (reference sequence). The CDR3 DNA is TGCGCCAGCAGTCCTAAACGGAGGGTGAGCTCCTACAATGAGCAGTTCTTC. It translates to CASSPKRRVSSYNEQFF.

The rearrangement links TRBV28 to TRBJ1-2; 8 bases align to TRBD1. CDR1 MDHEN and CDR2 SYDVKM come from the germline V gene. This CDR3 is built from 16 residues. Unmatched junction bases numbered 14, after V lost 6 bases and J lost 5 bases. The CDR3: CASSNRTQGAWYGYTF. Here the CDR3 DNA reads TGTGCCAGCAGCAATCGAACTCAGGGGGCATGGTATGGCTACACCTTC.

This chain connects TRBV24-1 to TRBJ2-3; 8 nucleotides align to TRBD2. CDR1 and CDR2 from the germline V gene are KGHDR and SFDVKD. This CDR3 comprises 16 residues. Trimming removed 2 bases from V and 3 bases from J; junction bases left unmatched: 6. This CDR3 reads CATSDSYGGATDTQYF. DNA of the CDR3: TGTGCCACCAGTGATTCCTACGGGGGGGCAACAGATACGCAGTATTTT.

CDR3 amino acids: CASSLGHLGLNSPLHF. In nucleotides, the CDR3 is TGTGCCAGCAGCTTAGGGCATCTGGGTTTAAATTCACCCCTCCACTTT. The chain combines TRBV7-6 with TRBJ1-6; D not certain. V was clipped by 1 base and J by 7 bases, with 14 bases between them. This CDR3 has 16 residues. CDR1 is SGHVS, CDR2 FNYEAQ, per germline.

The chain links TRBV7-9 to TRBJ2-6; the D call may be TRBD1 or TRBD2 (5 bases each). Germline V gives CDR1 SEHNR, CDR2 FQNEAQ (reference sequence). The V gene lost 0 bases and the J gene lost 0 bases, with 15 bases spanning the gap. This CDR3 region has 19 residues. Here the CDR3 DNA reads TGTGCCAGCAGCTTAGCGCATACAGGAGGAATCTCTGGGGCCAACGTCCTGACTTTC. It is translated as CASSLAHTGGISGANVLTF. The entire variable domain, with the rest obtained from reference TRBV7-9 and TRBJ2-6, is as follows: DTGVSQNPRHKITKRGQNVTFRCDPISEHNRLYWYRQTLGQGPEFLTYFQNEAQLEKSRLLSDRFSAERPKGSFSTLEIQRTEQGDSAMYLCASSLAHTGGISGANVLTFGAGSRLTVL.

The chain couples TRBV9 to TRBJ2-3; no firm D call. This CDR3 has 13 residues. V lost 3 bases, J lost 4 bases, and 9 bases lay in between. Germline V lookup: CDR1 SGDLS, CDR2 YYNGEE. The CDR3 protein is CASSAGSPDTQYF. CDR3 bases: TGTGCCAGCAGCGCTGGTTCCCCAGATACGCAGTATTTT.

Only a few counts were recorded for this clonotype. V and J are TRBV27 and TRBJ2-3, with D unclear. CDR3 length equals 14 residues. Trimming took off 3 bases at V and 4 bases at J, with 11 bases between the two ends. Germline lookup yields CDR1 MNHEY and CDR2 SMNVEV (reference sequence). CDR3 sequence reads: CASSLIPKADTQYF. DNA for the CDR3: TGTGCCAGCAGTTTGATCCCCAAGGCAGATACGCAGTATTTT.

CDR3 nucleotide sequence: TGCGCCAGCAGTTCCGGGACGGTGAGCTCCTACGAGCAGTTCTTC. It is translated as CASSSGTVSSYEQFF. The chain combines TRBV5-1 with TRBJ2-1; D is tentatively TRBD1 or TRBD2 (5 bases each). V lost 5 bases, J lost 10 bases, and 22 bases lay in between. This CDR3 region has 15 residues. Germline V CDR1 and CDR2: SGHRS, YFSETQ. The full variable domain, rest sourced from reference TRBV5-1 and TRBJ2-1, is KAGVTQTPRYLIKTRGQQVTLSCSPISGHRSVSWYQQTPGQGLQFLFEYFSETQRNKGNFPGRFSGRQFSNSRSEMNVSTLELGDSALYLCASSSGTVSSYEQFFGPGTRLTVL.

The V call is TRBV29-1, the J call TRBJ2-7; TRBD2 is a possible D gene (6 bases). V lost 1 base, J lost 6 bases, and 16 bases lay in between. This CDR3 comprises 14 residues. Germline V gene lookup returns CDR1 SQVTM and CDR2 ANQGSEA. DNA for the CDR3: TGCAGCGTTGAAGTAGGAGGGAGCCGTAGCGAGCAGTACTTC. Amino acids: CSVEVGGSRSEQYF.

The chain is built from TRBV7-2 and TRBJ1-5, with a tentative D call TRBD1 (6 bases). From germline, CDR1 is SGHTA and CDR2 FQGNSA. Trimming removed 0 bases at V and 7 bases at J, with 10 bases between. The CDR3 contains 14 residues. The CDR3 protein is CASSLALRGQPQHF. For the CDR3, the DNA is TGTGCCAGCAGCTTAGCGCTCAGGGGACAGCCCCAGCATTTT.

This clonotype was counted once. The chain uses TRBV24-1 and TRBJ2-5; 7 bases are a match to TRBD1. The J segment lost 2 bases and the V segment lost 7 bases, leaving 6 bases of the junction unmatched. There are 14 residues in the CDR3. Germline CDR1 is KGHDR and CDR2 is SFDVKD. The CDR3 DNA sequence: TGTGCCACCAGCCCTAGGGGGCAACAAGAGACCCAGTACTTC. Its protein product is CATSPRGQQETQYF.

Note on this clonotype: This may stem from a read error, because a much larger clone lies one nucleotide away. The chain employs TRBV7-9 and TRBJ2-1, with D tentatively TRBD2 (5 bases). The J call is uncertain, as TRBJ2-7 better fits the DNA end. CDR1 and CDR2 from the germline V gene are SEHNR and FQNEAQ (reference sequence). CDR3 size: 11 residues. CDR3 sequence: CASSHGSEQYF. In DNA, the CDR3 is TGTGCCAGCAGCCATGGGAGCGAGCAGTACTTC.

The chain joins TRBV18 to TRBJ2-7, with TRBD1 matching 8 bases. Germline assignment: CDR1 KGHSH and CDR2 LQKENI. The ends lost 6 bases at V and 2 bases at J; junction bases unmatched: 3. This CDR3 is built from 13 residues. The CDR3 region is CASSDRGAYEQYF. The CDR3 coding sequence is TGTGCCAGCTCTGACAGGGGCGCCTACGAGCAGTACTTC. The full variable domain, in which reference TRBV18 and TRBJ2-7 provide the parts outside the CDR3, is NAGVMQNPRHLVRRRGQEARLRCSPMKGHSHVYWYRQLPEEGLKFMVYLQKENIIDESGMPKERFSAEFPKEGPSILRIQQVVRGDSAAYFCASSDRGAYEQYFGPGTRLTVT.

The rearrangement links TRBV10-3 to TRBJ1-1; the D is unclear. CDR1 ENHRY and CDR2 SYGVKD come from the germline V gene. The germline V and J ends were trimmed by 5 bases and 5 bases, with 24 bases remaining between them. The CDR3 is 17 residues long. CDR3 loop: CAISKGIRQVHVTEAFF. The CDR3 coding sequence is TGTGCCATCAGTAAAGGAATCCGGCAGGTCCACGTTACTGAAGCTTTCTTT.